The rows below give T cell receptor beta chains drawn from one sample of a study of blood T cell repertoires in COVID-19. Sequencing used immunoSEQ multiplex PCR; TCRdb keeps in-frame clones, though not all of them. The data contain about 140,000 clones, about 80% of them singletons. The sample comprised peripheral blood. These receptors were collected from a man aged 65 to 79 who had recovered from COVID-19. CDR3s include the opening cysteine and the closing phenylalanine or tryptophan. A D gene is named only where the DNA matches it firmly. Clone size is stated in some rows and not others, as once, few, many or a class when expanded.

V gene: TRBV30; J gene: TRBJ2-7; CDR3 length: 12; D gene: NA; clone size: NA; CDR3 DNA: TGTGCCTGGAGTGTACAAAGTTACGAGCAGTACTTC; CDR3 protein: CAWSVQSYEQYF
V gene: TRBV20-1; J gene: TRBJ2-1; CDR3 length: 11; D gene: NA; clone size: NA; CDR3 DNA: TGCAGTGCTAGAGAGAGGCGTGGGCAGTTCTTC; CDR3 protein: CSARERRGQFF
V gene: TRBV12-3/TRBV12-4; J gene: TRBJ1-1; CDR3 length: 13; D gene: NA; clone size: NA; CDR3 DNA: TGTGCCAGCAGTTTAAATTTGGTGAGTGAAGCTTTCTTT; CDR3 protein: CASSLNLVSEAFF
V gene: TRBV19; J gene: TRBJ2-7; CDR3 length: 16; D gene: TRBD2; clone size: NA; CDR3 DNA: TGTGCCAGCAGACCTCGGACTAGCGGGAGGGAGTACGAGCAGTACTTC; CDR3 protein: CASRPRTSGREYEQYF
V gene: TRBV11-3; J gene: TRBJ2-7; CDR3 length: 13; D gene: NA; clone size: NA; CDR3 DNA: TGTGCCAGCAGCTTATCCTCGTCCTACGAGCAGTACTTC; CDR3 protein: CASSLSSSYEQYF
V gene: TRBV12-5; J gene: TRBJ1-1; CDR3 length: 15; D gene: NA; clone size: NA; CDR3 DNA: TGTGCTAGTGGTTTTATTGGAGCGCGGAACACTGAAGCTTTCTTT; CDR3 protein: CASGFIGARNTEAFF
V gene: TRBV28; J gene: TRBJ2-2; CDR3 length: 12; D gene: NA; clone size: NA; CDR3 DNA: TGTGCCAGCTCTAAGAACACCGGGGAGCTGTTTTTT; CDR3 protein: CASSKNTGELFF
V gene: TRBV9; J gene: TRBJ2-3; CDR3 length: 14; D gene: TRBD2; clone size: NA; CDR3 DNA: TGTGCCAGCGGGACTAGCGGGATGATGGATACGCAGTATTTT; CDR3 protein: CASGTSGMMDTQYF
V gene: TRBV5-4; J gene: TRBJ2-7; CDR3 length: 16; D gene: TRBD1; clone size: NA; CDR3 DNA: TGTGCCAGCAGCAACCAGGACAGGACAGGACGCCCGGAGCAGTACTTC; CDR3 protein: CASSNQDRTGRPEQYF
V gene: TRBV29-1; J gene: TRBJ2-5; CDR3 length: 13; D gene: TRBD1; clone size: many; CDR3 DNA: TGCAGCGTTGACGGGACAGGGGGATTGTTTCAGTACTTC; CDR3 protein: CSVDGTGGLFQYF
V gene: TRBV3-1/TRBV3-2; J gene: TRBJ1-2; CDR3 length: 14; D gene: TRBD1; clone size: NA; CDR3 DNA: TGTGCCAGCAGCCAAGCGAGGGGGCCGGGTGGCTACACCTTC; CDR3 protein: CASSQARGPGGYTF
V gene: TRBV5-1; J gene: TRBJ2-3; CDR3 length: 17; D gene: NA; clone size: NA; CDR3 DNA: TGCGCCAGCAGCTCGGGACAACCCCTCAACCCCCCAGATACGCAGTATTTT; CDR3 protein: CASSSGQPLNPPDTQYF
V gene: TRBV19; J gene: TRBJ1-2; CDR3 length: 16; D gene: TRBD1; clone size: NA; CDR3 DNA: TGTGCCAGTAGCCTCGACCGGGACAGGGCCTCCTATGGCTACACCTTC; CDR3 protein: CASSLDRDRASYGYTF
V gene: TRBV28; J gene: TRBJ1-1; CDR3 length: 14; D gene: NA; clone size: NA; CDR3 DNA: TGTGCCAGCAGTTTGAGTCGGGGTGGGACTGAAGCTTTCTTT; CDR3 protein: CASSLSRGGTEAFF
V gene: TRBV25-1; J gene: TRBJ2-3; CDR3 length: 13; D gene: NA; clone size: NA; CDR3 DNA: TGTGCCAGCAGTCGGCGGGAAACAGATACGCAGTATTTT; CDR3 protein: CASSRRETDTQYF
V gene: TRBV6-5; J gene: TRBJ1-6; CDR3 length: 13; D gene: NA; clone size: NA; CDR3 DNA: TGTGCCAGCAGCCGACAGAATAATTCACCCCTCCACTTT; CDR3 protein: CASSRQNNSPLHF
V gene: TRBV5-1; J gene: TRBJ2-7; CDR3 length: 14; D gene: NA; clone size: NA; CDR3 DNA: TGCGCCAGCAGCTTGGGGGACATGGAGTACGAGCAGTACTTC; CDR3 protein: CASSLGDMEYEQYF
V gene: TRBV6-5; J gene: TRBJ2-7; CDR3 length: 14; D gene: NA; clone size: NA; CDR3 DNA: TGTGCCAGCAGACGAGGACTTGGTGCCTACGAGCAGTACTTC; CDR3 protein: CASRRGLGAYEQYF
V gene: TRBV7-9; J gene: TRBJ2-2; CDR3 length: 14; D gene: NA; clone size: NA; CDR3 DNA: TGTGCCAGCAGCTTTGCGGCTACAACCGGGGAGCTGTTTTTT; CDR3 protein: CASSFAATTGELFF
V gene: TRBV6-5; J gene: TRBJ2-4; CDR3 length: 13; D gene: TRBD2; clone size: NA; CDR3 DNA: TGTGCCAGCAGTATTCCCGGGGGGAACATTCAGTACTTC; CDR3 protein: CASSIPGGNIQYF
V gene: TRBV12-3/TRBV12-4; J gene: TRBJ2-7; CDR3 length: 13; D gene: TRBD2; clone size: NA; CDR3 DNA: TGTGCCAGCAGTTTTTCGGGGGGGGACGAGCAGTACTTC; CDR3 protein: CASSFSGGDEQYF
V gene: TRBV30; J gene: TRBJ1-2; CDR3 length: 14; D gene: NA; clone size: many; CDR3 DNA: TGTGCCTGGACCCCGGGACTTCGGGGCTATGGCTACACCTTC; CDR3 protein: CAWTPGLRGYGYTF
V gene: TRBV5-1; J gene: TRBJ2-5; CDR3 length: 13; D gene: NA; clone size: once; CDR3 DNA: TGCGCCAGCAGCAGGGGGGGGTCCGAGACCCAGTACTTC; CDR3 protein: CASSRGGSETQYF
V gene: TRBV7-3; J gene: TRBJ2-3; CDR3 length: 15; D gene: TRBD1; clone size: once; CDR3 DNA: TGTGCCAGCAGCTGGGGGGGACAGGGCTCAGATACGCAGTATTTT; CDR3 protein: CASSWGGQGSDTQYF
V gene: TRBV18; J gene: TRBJ2-2; CDR3 length: 15; D gene: NA; clone size: few; CDR3 DNA: TGTGCCAGCTCACCGTCCCAGGGTGACACCGGGGAGCTGTTTTTT; CDR3 protein: CASSPSQGDTGELFF
V gene: TRBV5-1; J gene: TRBJ2-7; CDR3 length: 14; D gene: NA; clone size: NA; CDR3 DNA: TGCGCCAGCAGCGGCGGGACCGTGAACTACGAGCAGTACTTC; CDR3 protein: CASSGGTVNYEQYF
V gene: TRBV30; J gene: TRBJ2-1; CDR3 length: 11; D gene: TRBD1; clone size: NA; CDR3 DNA: TGTGCCTGGAATACAGGGGGTGAGCAGTTCTTC; CDR3 protein: CAWNTGGEQFF
V gene: TRBV10-3; J gene: TRBJ2-3; CDR3 length: 16; D gene: TRBD2; clone size: NA; CDR3 DNA: TGTGCCATCAGTCCGTCAAGCGGGAGAGGGGCGGATACGCAGTATTTT; CDR3 protein: CAISPSSGRGADTQYF
V gene: TRBV6-5; J gene: TRBJ1-2; CDR3 length: 14; D gene: NA; clone size: NA; CDR3 DNA: TGTGCCAGCAGGGACCAGGGCTCTAACTATGGCTACACCTTC; CDR3 protein: CASRDQGSNYGYTF